These T cell receptor beta chains were read from a single sample in a study of PD-L1 blockade in urothelial cancer. Profiling relied on immunoSEQ multiplex PCR, and the TCRdb table lists in-frame clones only, not all of them. The table lists fewer than 60,000 clones, roughly 80% of them singletons. Sequencing was performed on PBMCs, taken around atezolizumab (anti-PD-L1) treatment. The origin of the receptors is a man in his sixties or seventies with urothelial cancer. The CDR3 runs from the conserved cysteine through the conserved F or W. A D gene is named only where the DNA matches it firmly. Where a row states a size, it is once, few, many or the class of an expanded clone; other rows omit it.

V	size	J	D	CDR3	DNA
TRBV5-6	NA	TRBJ2-7	TRBD2	CASSFRGRQEQYF	TGTGCCAGCAGCTTCCGCGGGAGGCAAGAGCAGTACTTC
TRBV4-2	NA	TRBJ2-1	NA	CASSQRSGSYNEQFF	TGTGCCAGCAGCCAGAGGTCGGGCTCCTACAATGAGCAGTTCTTC
TRBV16	NA	TRBJ1-3	TRBD1	CASSTDRGPGNTIYF	TGTGCCAGCAGCACCGACAGGGGCCCTGGAAACACCATATATTTT
TRBV7-9	NA	TRBJ1-3	TRBD1	CASSSDRGRNTIYF	TGTGCCAGCAGTTCCGACAGGGGGAGAAACACCATATATTTT
TRBV10-1	NA	TRBJ2-7	NA	CATLEGANAHEQYF	TGCGCCACCCTGGAGGGGGCCAACGCGCACGAGCAGTACTTC
TRBV2	NA	TRBJ2-2	TRBD1	CAIHPGQVNTGELFF	TGTGCCATCCACCCGGGACAGGTGAACACCGGGGAGCTGTTTTTT
TRBV11-2	NA	TRBJ1-1	NA	CASSVRGNTEAFF	TGTGCCAGCAGCGTCAGGGGGAACACTGAAGCTTTCTTT
TRBV6-1	NA	TRBJ2-1	TRBD2	CASSHTSGRQFF	TGTGCCAGCAGTCACACTAGCGGTCGGCAGTTCTTC
TRBV18	NA	TRBJ1-2	NA	CASSRGGDLTNYGYTF	TGTGCCAGCTCACGAGGCGGAGACCTAACTAACTATGGCTACACCTTC
TRBV5-6	NA	TRBJ1-1	TRBD1	CASSLAGQGDTEAFF	TGTGCCAGCAGCTTGGCGGGGCAGGGGGACACTGAAGCTTTCTTT
TRBV4-2	NA	TRBJ1-5	NA	CASSQAGQGYSNQPQHF	TGTGCCAGCAGCCAAGCAGGACAAGGCTATAGCAATCAGCCCCAGCATTTT
TRBV5-4	NA	TRBJ2-5	TRBD2	CASSHRRFRTSGSSETQYF	TGTGCCAGCAGCCACCGACGGTTCAGGACTAGCGGGAGTTCCGAGACCCAGTACTTC
TRBV10-2	NA	TRBJ2-3	TRBD2	CASTTSGGAGTQYF	TGCGCCAGCACAACTAGCGGGGGGGCGGGTACGCAGTATTTT
TRBV6-1	NA	TRBJ1-2	NA	CASSEALAEDGYTF	TGTGCCAGCAGTGAAGCCTTGGCGGAGGATGGCTACACCTTC
TRBV7-8	NA	TRBJ2-7	TRBD1	CASSKLWGQAIDEQYF	TGTGCCAGCAGCAAACTGTGGGGACAGGCTATCGACGAGCAGTACTTC
TRBV27	NA	TRBJ2-6	NA	CASSMTVGLGANVLTF	TGTGCCAGCAGTATGACGGTGGGGCTCGGGGCCAACGTCCTGACTTTC
TRBV9	NA	TRBJ1-1	NA	CASSVGQGLAEAFF	TGTGCCAGCAGCGTAGGGCAGGGCTTAGCTGAAGCTTTCTTT
TRBV7-2	NA	TRBJ1-4	TRBD1	CASSLDRWNEKLFF	TGTGCCAGCAGCCTGGACAGGTGGAATGAAAAACTGTTTTTT
TRBV10-2	once	TRBJ1-2	TRBD1	CASSEPGGFGYTF	TGCGCCAGCAGTGAGCCAGGGGGCTTCGGCTACACCTTC
TRBV18	NA	TRBJ2-2	NA	CASSPPVGNTGELFF	TGTGCCAGCTCACCACCGGTCGGGAACACCGGGGAGCTGTTTTTT
TRBV6-5	NA	TRBJ1-2	TRBD1	CATTIPGQNYGYTF	TGTGCCACCACAATCCCGGGACAGAACTATGGCTACACCTTC
TRBV15	NA	TRBJ1-2	NA	CATSRDLNRVIGGYTF	TGTGCCACCAGCAGAGATCTTAACAGGGTGATTGGTGGCTACACCTTC
TRBV2	NA	TRBJ2-1	NA	CASKYLGQEQFF	TGTGCCAGCAAATATCTAGGACAGGAGCAGTTCTTC
TRBV5-1	once	TRBJ1-2	TRBD1	CASGKESGQGDGYTF	TGCGCCAGCGGTAAGGAGTCGGGACAGGGAGACGGCTACACCTTC
TRBV30	NA	TRBJ1-2	TRBD1	CAFGTVYGYTF	TGTGCCTTTGGGACAGTCTATGGCTACACCTTC
TRBV19	NA	TRBJ1-5	TRBD1	CASRAGTEGNQPQHF	TGTGCCAGCAGGGCCGGGACAGAGGGCAATCAGCCCCAGCATTTT
TRBV5-1	NA	TRBJ1-1	NA	CASSLETIENTEAFF	TGCGCCAGCAGCTTGGAGACAATCGAGAACACTGAAGCTTTCTTT
TRBV19	NA	TRBJ2-7	NA	CASGGQNEQYF	TGTGCCAGTGGAGGACAGAACGAGCAGTACTTC
TRBV29-1	NA	TRBJ1-1	NA	CSVVRGGNTEAFF	TGCAGCGTTGTGAGGGGGGGGAACACTGAAGCTTTCTTT
TRBV29-1	NA	TRBJ2-1	NA	CSVQTSLYEQFF	TGCAGCGTTCAGACTAGTCTCTATGAGCAGTTCTTC
TRBV28	NA	TRBJ2-1	TRBD2	CASSLGSGMDYEQFF	TGTGCCAGCAGTTTAGGTAGCGGGATGGACTATGAGCAGTTCTTC
TRBV28	NA	TRBJ1-5	NA	CASSHVLTGFNQPQHF	TGTGCCAGCAGTCACGTCCTGACAGGTTTCAATCAGCCCCAGCATTTT
TRBV11-2	NA	TRBJ1-5	TRBD1	CASSLDRGTGVVQPQHF	TGTGCCAGCAGCTTAGACCGGGGCACAGGGGTTGTTCAGCCCCAGCATTTT
TRBV7-2	once	TRBJ2-1	TRBD2	CASSLKRESYNEQFF	TGTGCCAGCAGCTTAAAGCGGGAATCCTACAATGAGCAGTTCTTC
TRBV25-1	few	TRBJ2-1	TRBD2	CASSVSAGAYNEQFF	TGTGCCAGCAGTGTGTCAGCGGGGGCCTACAATGAGCAGTTCTTC
TRBV19	NA	TRBJ2-4	TRBD2	CASSPTGGKNIQYF	TGTGCCAGTAGTCCCACGGGGGGCAAAAACATTCAGTACTTC
TRBV27	NA	TRBJ2-6	NA	CASSRQEPSGANVLTF	TGTGCCAGCAGCAGACAGGAACCCTCTGGGGCCAACGTCCTGACTTTC
TRBV4-2	NA	TRBJ2-1	NA	CASSQVNRVTYNEQFF	TGTGCCAGCAGCCAAGTAAATCGGGTAACCTACAATGAGCAGTTCTTC
TRBV7-3	NA	TRBJ2-3	NA	CASSPRMSSTDTQYF	TGTGCCAGCAGCCCCAGGATGTCTAGCACAGATACGCAGTATTTT
TRBV11-2	NA	TRBJ2-5	TRBD1	CASSSNRGSVGETQYF	TGTGCCAGCAGCTCGAACAGGGGGTCGGTAGGAGAGACCCAGTACTTC
TRBV7-2	NA	TRBJ2-1	NA	CASSLATPRNEQFF	TGTGCCAGCAGCTTAGCTACTCCCCGGAATGAGCAGTTCTTC
TRBV5-1	NA	TRBJ2-5	NA	CASSLAARETQYF	TGCGCCAGCAGCTTGGCCGCCAGGGAGACCCAGTACTTC
TRBV4-1	NA	TRBJ2-1	TRBD2	CASSQGLAGGRAYNEQFF	TGCGCCAGCAGCCAAGGACTAGCGGGGGGGCGCGCCTACAATGAGCAGTTCTTC
TRBV27	NA	TRBJ1-2	NA	CASSTGGGGGYTF	TGTGCCAGCAGTACGGGGGGCGGTGGTGGCTACACCTTC
TRBV25-1	NA	TRBJ2-7	NA	CASTQGGWGSYEQYF	TGTGCCAGCACCCAGGGGGGTTGGGGCTCCTACGAGCAGTACTTC
TRBV5-1	NA	TRBJ1-1	TRBD1	CASSRDRGNTEAFF	TGCGCCAGCAGCCGGGACAGGGGGAACACTGAAGCTTTCTTT
TRBV19	once	TRBJ2-3	TRBD1	CATKGAISTDTQYF	TGTGCCACTAAGGGGGCGATCAGCACAGATACGCAGTATTTT
TRBV2	NA	TRBJ2-2	TRBD1	CASSTFTGQGVGELFF	TGTGCCAGCAGTACTTTCACGGGACAGGGAGTCGGGGAGCTGTTTTTT
TRBV4-1	NA	TRBJ2-7	NA	CASSQAQGRYEQYF	TGCGCCAGCAGCCAAGCCCAGGGCAGGTACGAGCAGTACTTC
TRBV28	NA	TRBJ1-4	NA	CASSSGISVEKLFF	TGTGCCAGCAGCTCCGGTATCTCCGTTGAAAAACTGTTTTTT
TRBV9	NA	TRBJ2-1	NA	CASSSSASPYNEQFF	TGTGCCAGCAGCTCTAGCGCGAGCCCCTACAATGAGCAGTTCTTC
TRBV7-3	NA	TRBJ2-5	NA	CASSSTQGPQETQYF	TGTGCCAGCAGCTCTACCCAGGGGCCCCAAGAGACCCAGTACTTC
TRBV7-2	once	TRBJ1-1	NA	CASSLGLINTEAFF	TGTGCCAGCAGCTTAGGACTGATTAACACTGAAGCTTTCTTT
TRBV28	NA	TRBJ1-4	NA	CASSLRVGPTNEKLFF	TGTGCCAGCAGTTTGAGGGTCGGACCAACTAATGAAAAACTGTTTTTT
TRBV10-3	NA	TRBJ2-3	TRBD2	CAISAGGSTDTQYF	TGTGCCATCAGTGCGGGGGGAAGCACAGATACGCAGTATTTT
TRBV27	NA	TRBJ2-1	NA	CASSWGVHNEQFF	TGTGCCAGCAGTTGGGGGGTCCACAATGAGCAGTTCTTC
TRBV18	NA	TRBJ1-4	TRBD1	CASSGTRTGVFGLFF	TGTGCCAGCTCAGGAACCCGGACAGGGGTGTTTGGACTGTTTTTT